This T cell receptor (beta chain) is from a study of T cell responses to AZD1222 COVID-19 vaccine. Of note for this clone: Its antigen remains unknown.

Germline-derived CDR1 and CDR2 are ENHRY and SYGVKD. The CDR3 sequence is 16 residues long. Trimming stripped 2 bases from V and 6 bases from J, with 17 bases between. Study-wide findings and caveats: Distributed over spike, vaccine-associated CD4 TCRs predominated at 160-218 and 743-854.

The method was immunoSEQ multiplex PCR; TCRdb's version includes in-frame clones alone and lacks a portion of them. The sample shows more than 150,000 clones, 85% to 90% of them seen only once. The sequencing used peripheral blood, collected on day 0 of AZD1222 vaccination. The clonotype comes from an adult in good health. V is TRBV10-3 and J is TRBJ2-1, with a tentative D call TRBD1 (5 bases). CDR3 residues: CAISEATGAPTNEQFF. As DNA, the CDR3 is TGTGCCATCAGTGAGGCGACTGGGGCACCCACCAATGAGCAGTTCTTC.